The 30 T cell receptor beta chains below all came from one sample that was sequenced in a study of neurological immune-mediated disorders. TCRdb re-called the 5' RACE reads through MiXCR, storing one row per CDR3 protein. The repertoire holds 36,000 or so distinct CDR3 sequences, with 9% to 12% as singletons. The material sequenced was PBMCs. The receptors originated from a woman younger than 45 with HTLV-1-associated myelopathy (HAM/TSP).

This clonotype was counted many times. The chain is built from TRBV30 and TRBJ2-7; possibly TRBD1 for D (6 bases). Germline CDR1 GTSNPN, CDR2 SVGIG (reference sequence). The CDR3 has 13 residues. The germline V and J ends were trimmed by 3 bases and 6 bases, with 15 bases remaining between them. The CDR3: CAWSSRGNGEQYF. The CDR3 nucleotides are TGTGCCTGGAGCAGCAGGGGCAACGGCGAGCAGTACTTC.

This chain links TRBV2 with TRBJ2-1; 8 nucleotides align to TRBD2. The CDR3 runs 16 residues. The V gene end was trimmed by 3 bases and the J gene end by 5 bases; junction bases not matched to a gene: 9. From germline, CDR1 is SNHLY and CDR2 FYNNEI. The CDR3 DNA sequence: TGTGCCAGCAGTGATAAACTAGCGGAGGGGGACAATGAGCAGTTCTTC. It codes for CASSDKLAEGDNEQFF.

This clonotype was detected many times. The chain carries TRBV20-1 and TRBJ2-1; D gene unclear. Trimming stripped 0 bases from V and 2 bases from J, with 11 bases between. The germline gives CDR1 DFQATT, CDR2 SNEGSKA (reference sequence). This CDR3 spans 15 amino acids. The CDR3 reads CSARDRQTAYNEQFF. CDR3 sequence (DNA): TGCAGTGCTAGAGATAGGCAAACCGCCTACAATGAGCAGTTCTTC.

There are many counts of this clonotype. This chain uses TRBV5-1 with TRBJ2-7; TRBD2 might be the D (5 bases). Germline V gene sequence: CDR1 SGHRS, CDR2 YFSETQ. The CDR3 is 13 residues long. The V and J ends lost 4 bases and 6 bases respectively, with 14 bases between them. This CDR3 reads CASSPSGFGEQYF. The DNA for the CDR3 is TGCGCCAGCAGCCCCTCGGGATTTGGCGAGCAGTACTTC.

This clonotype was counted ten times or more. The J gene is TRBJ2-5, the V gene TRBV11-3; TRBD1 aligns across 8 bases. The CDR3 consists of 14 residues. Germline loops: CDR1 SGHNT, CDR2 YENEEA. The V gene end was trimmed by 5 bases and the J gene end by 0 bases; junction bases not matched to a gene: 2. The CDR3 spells CASSKGQDQETQYF. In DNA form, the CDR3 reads TGTGCCAGCAGCAAGGGACAGGACCAAGAGACCCAGTACTTC.

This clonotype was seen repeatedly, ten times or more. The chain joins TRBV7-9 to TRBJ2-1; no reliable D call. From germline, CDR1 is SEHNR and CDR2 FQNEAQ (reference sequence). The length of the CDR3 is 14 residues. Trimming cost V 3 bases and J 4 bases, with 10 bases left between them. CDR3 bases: TGTGCCAGCAGCTTTAAGGCAATGTACAATGAGCAGTTCTTC. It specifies CASSFKAMYNEQFF.

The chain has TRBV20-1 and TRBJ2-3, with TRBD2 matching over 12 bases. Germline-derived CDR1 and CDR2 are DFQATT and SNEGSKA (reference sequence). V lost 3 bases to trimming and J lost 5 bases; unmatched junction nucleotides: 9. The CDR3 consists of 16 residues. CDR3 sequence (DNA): TGCAGTGCTAGCTCTGCTAGCGGGGGGGCGAGAGATACGCAGTATTTT. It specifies CSASSASGGARDTQYF.

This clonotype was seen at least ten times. Written as DNA, the CDR3 is TGCGCCAGCAGCTTGGGAGGGGCGAGCTATGGCTACACCTTC. Its translation: CASSLGGASYGYTF. The chain couples TRBV5-1 to TRBJ1-2; possible D gene TRBD1, 5 bases. The V gene's germline CDR1 is SGHRS and CDR2 YFSETQ. V was trimmed by 0 bases and J by 4 bases, leaving 10 bases between them. This CDR3 spans 14 amino acids.

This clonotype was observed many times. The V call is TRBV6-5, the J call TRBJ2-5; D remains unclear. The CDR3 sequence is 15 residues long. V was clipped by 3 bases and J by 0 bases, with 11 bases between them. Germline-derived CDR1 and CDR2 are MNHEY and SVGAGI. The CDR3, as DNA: TGTGCCAGCAGTTATGGGCTGACGTACCAAGAGACCCAGTACTTC. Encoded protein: CASSYGLTYQETQYF.

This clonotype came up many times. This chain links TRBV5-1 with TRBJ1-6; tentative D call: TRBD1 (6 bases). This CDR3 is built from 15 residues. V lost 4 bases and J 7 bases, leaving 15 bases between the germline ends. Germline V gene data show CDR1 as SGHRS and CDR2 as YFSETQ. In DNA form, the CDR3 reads TGCGCCAGCAGCATTACAGGGAGACTAAATTCACCCCTCCACTTT. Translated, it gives CASSITGRLNSPLHF.

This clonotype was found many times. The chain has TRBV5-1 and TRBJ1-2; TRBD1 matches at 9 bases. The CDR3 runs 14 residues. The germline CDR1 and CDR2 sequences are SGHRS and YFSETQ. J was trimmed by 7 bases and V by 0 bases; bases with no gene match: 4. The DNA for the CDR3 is TGCGCCAGCAGCTTGGAGGGACAGGGAGGTGGCTACACCTTC. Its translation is CASSLEGQGGGYTF.

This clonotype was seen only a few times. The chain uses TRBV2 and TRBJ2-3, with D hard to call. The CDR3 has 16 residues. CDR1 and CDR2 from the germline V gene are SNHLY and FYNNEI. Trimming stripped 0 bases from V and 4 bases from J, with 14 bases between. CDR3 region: CASSEAPLRWPDTQYF. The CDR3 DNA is TGTGCCAGCAGTGAAGCCCCGTTGCGGTGGCCAGATACGCAGTATTTT.

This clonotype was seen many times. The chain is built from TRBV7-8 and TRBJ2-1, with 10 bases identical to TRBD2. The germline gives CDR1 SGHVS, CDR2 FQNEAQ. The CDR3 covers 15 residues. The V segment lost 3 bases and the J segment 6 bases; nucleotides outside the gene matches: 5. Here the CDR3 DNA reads TGTGCCAGCAGCTTCTTAGCGGGGGGTCCCAATGAGCAGTTCTTC. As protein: CASSFLAGGPNEQFF.

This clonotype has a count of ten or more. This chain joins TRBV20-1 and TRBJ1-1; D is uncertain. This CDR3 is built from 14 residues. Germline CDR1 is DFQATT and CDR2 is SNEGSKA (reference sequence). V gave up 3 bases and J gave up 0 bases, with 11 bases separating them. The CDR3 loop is CSASRPGMNTEAFF. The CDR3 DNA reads TGCAGTGCTAGTCGCCCGGGGATGAACACTGAAGCTTTCTTT.

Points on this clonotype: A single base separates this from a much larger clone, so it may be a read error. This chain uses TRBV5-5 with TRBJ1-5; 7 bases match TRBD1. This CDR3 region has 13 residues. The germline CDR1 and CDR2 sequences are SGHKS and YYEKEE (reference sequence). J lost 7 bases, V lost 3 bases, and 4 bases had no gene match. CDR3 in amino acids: CASSSEGAQPQHF. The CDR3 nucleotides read TGTGCCAGCAGCTCGGAGGGGGCACAGCCCCAGCATTTT.

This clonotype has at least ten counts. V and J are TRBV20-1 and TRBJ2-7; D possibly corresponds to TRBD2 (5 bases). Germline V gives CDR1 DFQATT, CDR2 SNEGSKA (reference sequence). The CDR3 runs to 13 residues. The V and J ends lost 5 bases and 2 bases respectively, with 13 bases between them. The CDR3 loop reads CSALGSDTYEQYF. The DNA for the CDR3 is TGCAGTGCTTTGGGTAGCGACACCTACGAGCAGTACTTC.

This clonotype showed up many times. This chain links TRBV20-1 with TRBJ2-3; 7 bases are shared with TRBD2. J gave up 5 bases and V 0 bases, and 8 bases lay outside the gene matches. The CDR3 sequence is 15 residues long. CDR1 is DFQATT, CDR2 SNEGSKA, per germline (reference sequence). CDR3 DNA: TGCAGTGCTAGAGATCTTGCGGGGGTGGTAGATACGCAGTATTTT. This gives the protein CSARDLAGVVDTQYF.

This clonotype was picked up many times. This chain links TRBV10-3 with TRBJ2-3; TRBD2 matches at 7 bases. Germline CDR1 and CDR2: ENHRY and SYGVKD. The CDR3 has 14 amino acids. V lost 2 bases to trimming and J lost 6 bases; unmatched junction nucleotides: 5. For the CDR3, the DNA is TGTGCCATCAGTGAGGACGGGCGGGAGGATACGCAGTATTTT. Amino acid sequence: CAISEDGREDTQYF.

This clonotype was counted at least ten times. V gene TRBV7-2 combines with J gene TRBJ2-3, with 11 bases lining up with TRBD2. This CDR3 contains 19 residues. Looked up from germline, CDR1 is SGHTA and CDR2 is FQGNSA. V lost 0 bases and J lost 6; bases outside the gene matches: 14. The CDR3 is CASSLASLIAGGDLDTQYF. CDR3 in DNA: TGTGCCAGCAGCTTAGCGTCTTTGATAGCGGGGGGGGATTTGGATACGCAGTATTTT.

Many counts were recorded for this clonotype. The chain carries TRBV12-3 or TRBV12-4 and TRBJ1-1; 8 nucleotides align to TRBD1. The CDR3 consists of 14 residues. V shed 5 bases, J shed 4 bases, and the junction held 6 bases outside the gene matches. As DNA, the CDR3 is TGTGCCAGCAGTCTATCAGGGGGCGGCACTGAAGCTTTCTTT. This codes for CASSLSGGGTEAFF.

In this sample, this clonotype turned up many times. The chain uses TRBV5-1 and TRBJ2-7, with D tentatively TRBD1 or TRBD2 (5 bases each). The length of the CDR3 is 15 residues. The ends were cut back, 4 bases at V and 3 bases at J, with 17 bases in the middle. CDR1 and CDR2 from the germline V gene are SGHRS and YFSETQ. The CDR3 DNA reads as TGCGCCAGCAGCCCCGCCCTGGGGGAGATCTACGAGCAGTACTTC. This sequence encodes CASSPALGEIYEQYF.

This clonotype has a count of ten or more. The CDR3 is CASSRILGTGELFF. CDR3 in DNA: TGTGCCAGCAGCCGCATCTTAGGCACCGGGGAGCTGTTTTTT. The V call is TRBV7-9, the J call TRBJ2-2; D not resolved. Germline assignment: CDR1 SEHNR and CDR2 FQNEAQ (reference sequence). CDR3 length: 14 amino acids. Deletions cut 5 bases from V and 4 bases from J, with 11 bases between.

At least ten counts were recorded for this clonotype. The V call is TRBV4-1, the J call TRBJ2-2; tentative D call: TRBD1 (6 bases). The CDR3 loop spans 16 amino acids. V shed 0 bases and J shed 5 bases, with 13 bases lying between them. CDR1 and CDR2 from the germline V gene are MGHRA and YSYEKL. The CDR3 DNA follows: TGCGCCAGCAGCCAAGATCAACAGGGCCGAACCGGGGAGCTGTTTTTT. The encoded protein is CASSQDQQGRTGELFF.

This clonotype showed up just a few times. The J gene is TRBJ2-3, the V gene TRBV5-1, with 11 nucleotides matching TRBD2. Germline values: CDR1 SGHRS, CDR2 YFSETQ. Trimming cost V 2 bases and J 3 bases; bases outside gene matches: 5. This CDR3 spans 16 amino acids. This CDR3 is CASSLAGTSGTDTQYF. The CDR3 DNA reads TGCGCCAGCAGCTTAGCCGGGACTAGCGGTACAGATACGCAGTATTTT. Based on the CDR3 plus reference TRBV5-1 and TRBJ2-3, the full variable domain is KAGVTQTPRYLIKTRGQQVTLSCSPISGHRSVSWYQQTPGQGLQFLFEYFSETQRNKGNFPGRFSGRQFSNSRSEMNVSTLELGDSALYLCASSLAGTSGTDTQYFGPGTRLTVL.

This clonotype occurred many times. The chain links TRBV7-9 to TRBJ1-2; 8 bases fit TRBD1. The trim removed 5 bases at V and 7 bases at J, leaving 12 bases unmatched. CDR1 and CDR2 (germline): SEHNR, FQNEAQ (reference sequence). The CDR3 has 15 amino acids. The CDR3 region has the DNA TGTGCCAGCAGCATGGACAGGGCCCCCTGGGGTGGCTACACCTTC. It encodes CASSMDRAPWGGYTF.

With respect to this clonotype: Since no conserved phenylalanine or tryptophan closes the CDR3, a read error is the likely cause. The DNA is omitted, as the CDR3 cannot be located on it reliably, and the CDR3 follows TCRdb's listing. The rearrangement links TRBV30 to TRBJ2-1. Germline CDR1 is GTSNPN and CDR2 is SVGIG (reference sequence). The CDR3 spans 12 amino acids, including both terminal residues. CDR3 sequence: CAWSTTYNEQFV.

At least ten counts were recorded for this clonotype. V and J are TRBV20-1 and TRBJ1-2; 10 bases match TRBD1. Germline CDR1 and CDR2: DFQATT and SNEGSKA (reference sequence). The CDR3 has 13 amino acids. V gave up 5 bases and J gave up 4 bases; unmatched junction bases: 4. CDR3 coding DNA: TGCAGTGCTGGACAGGGGGGCGGCTATGGCTACACCTTC. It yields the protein CSAGQGGGYGYTF.

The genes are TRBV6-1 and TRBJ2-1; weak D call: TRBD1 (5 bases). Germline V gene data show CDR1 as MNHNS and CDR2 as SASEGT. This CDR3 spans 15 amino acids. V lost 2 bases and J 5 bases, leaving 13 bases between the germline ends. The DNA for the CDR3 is TGTGCCAGCAGTGAACTCGGAGACAGACACAATGAGCAGTTCTTC. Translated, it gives CASSELGDRHNEQFF.

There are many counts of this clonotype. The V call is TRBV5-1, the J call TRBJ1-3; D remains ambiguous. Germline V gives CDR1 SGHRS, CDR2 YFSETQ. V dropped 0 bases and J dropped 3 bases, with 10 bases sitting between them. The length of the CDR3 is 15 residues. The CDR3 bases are TGCGCCAGCAGCTTGGCCGATGGGCTTGGAAACACCATATATTTT. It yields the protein CASSLADGLGNTIYF. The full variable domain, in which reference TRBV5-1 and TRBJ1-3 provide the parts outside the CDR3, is KAGVTQTPRYLIKTRGQQVTLSCSPISGHRSVSWYQQTPGQGLQFLFEYFSETQRNKGNFPGRFSGRQFSNSRSEMNVSTLELGDSALYLCASSLADGLGNTIYFGEGSWLTVV.

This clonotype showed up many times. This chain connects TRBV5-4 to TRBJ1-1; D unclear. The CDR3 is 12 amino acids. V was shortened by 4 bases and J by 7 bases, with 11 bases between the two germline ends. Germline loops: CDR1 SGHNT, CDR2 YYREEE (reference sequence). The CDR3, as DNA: TGTGCCAGCAGCCCATGGAAGGGTGAAGCTTTCTTT. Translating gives CASSPWKGEAFF.